The 24 T cell receptor beta chains in this list originate from one sample, sequenced in a study of regulatory T cells in long-lasting Graves disease. TCR beta libraries were built with iRepertoire HTBI primers and Arm-PCR of CDR3 regions. TCRdb ran MiXCR on the multiplex PCR reads and lists one entry per CDR3 protein. In the table there are about 380,000 distinct CDR3 sequences, roughly a sixth of which are singletons. Time point defined: newly diagnosed GD, antithyroid drugs for less than 3 months. PBMC-derived RNA was used for the TCR library. The sample was peripheral blood mononuclear cells (PBMCs), taken at new diagnosis, from a patient treated with antithyroid drugs. These receptors were obtained from a female donor with Graves disease.

This clonotype was seen many times. This chain joins TRBV6-2 or TRBV6-3 and TRBJ2-1; 11 nucleotides align to TRBD2. Unmatched junction bases numbered 9, after V lost 5 bases and J lost 6 bases. The CDR3 runs 16 residues. CDR1 and CDR2 (germline): MNHEY, SVGEGT. The CDR3 protein is CASSRQTSGTTNEQFF. As DNA, the CDR3 is TGTGCCAGCAGTCGGCAGACTAGCGGGACTACCAATGAGCAGTTCTTC.

This clonotype was detected ten times or more. The rearrangement joins TRBV4-2 to TRBJ1-1; the D is unclear. This CDR3 spans 13 amino acids. Trimming stripped 3 bases from V and 2 bases from J, with 7 bases between. Germline CDR1 is LGHNA and CDR2 is YNFKEQ. The CDR3 is CASSHPDNTEAFF. The CDR3 nucleotides are TGTGCCAGCAGCCACCCGGACAACACTGAAGCTTTCTTT.

In its sample, this clonotype was seen many times. This chain links TRBV12-3 or TRBV12-4 with TRBJ1-1; TRBD1 might be the D (6 bases). CDR3 size: 15 residues. V gave up 8 bases and J gave up 1 base, with 17 bases separating them. The CDR3 DNA sequence: TGTGCCAGCGAAATCGGGCAGGGACAGAACACTGAAGCTTTCTTT. Encoded protein: CASEIGQGQNTEAFF.

The chain recombines TRBV29-1 with TRBJ2-2; 11 positions agree with TRBD2. The J segment lost 4 bases and the V segment lost 7 bases, leaving 14 bases of the junction unmatched. This CDR3 is built from 17 residues. Germline-derived CDR1 and CDR2 are SQVTM and ANQGSEA. CDR3 bases: TGCAGCGCCGAGGTCTTACTAGCGGGAGTGAGCACCGGGGAGCTGTTTTTT. Its translation: CSAEVLLAGVSTGELFF.

The chain carries TRBV7-2 and TRBJ2-1; 11 bases are a match to TRBD2. Unmatched junction bases numbered 7, after V lost 1 base and J lost 8 bases. This CDR3 spans 16 amino acids. Germline assignment: CDR1 SGHTA and CDR2 FQGNSA. In DNA form, the CDR3 reads TGTGCCAGCAGCTTAGTCTTAGCGGGAGGGTACCATGAGCAGTTCTTC. Its translation is CASSLVLAGGYHEQFF.

V and J are TRBV12-5 and TRBJ2-7; D is tentatively TRBD1 or TRBD2 (5 bases each). CDR3 length: 16 amino acids. Trimming shortened V by 0 bases and J by 2 bases, and 14 bases separated the two germline ends. Germline V lookup: CDR1 LGHNT, CDR2 FRNRAP. The CDR3 region has the DNA TGTGCTAGTGGTTTGGTAGGCAGGGAGACCCCCTACGAGCAGTACTTC. Protein product: CASGLVGRETPYEQYF. Variable domain in full (rest from reference TRBV12-5 and TRBJ2-7): DARVTQTPRHKVTEMGQEVTMRCQPILGHNTVFWYRQTMMQGLELLAYFRNRAPLDDSGMPKDRFSAEMPDATLATLKIQPSEPRDSAVYFCASGLVGRETPYEQYFGPGTRLTVT.

This clonotype came up many times. V gene TRBV2 combines with J gene TRBJ1-2; D is ambiguous. CDR3 size: 13 residues. V was trimmed by 6 bases and J by 3 bases, leaving 11 bases between them. Germline V lookup: CDR1 SNHLY, CDR2 FYNNEI. The CDR3 is CASSNGVDYGYTF. The CDR3 nucleotides read TGTGCCAGCAGCAACGGAGTTGACTATGGCTACACCTTC.

The table lists this clonotype with many counts. This chain joins TRBV12-3 or TRBV12-4 and TRBJ2-3, with no clear D. V was clipped by 6 bases and J by 0 bases, with 22 bases between them. There are 18 residues in the CDR3. As DNA, the CDR3 is TGTGCCAGCAGCTTCTTGGCTGTTAGTTTCTCTAGCACAGATACGCAGTATTTT. Residues: CASSFLAVSFSSTDTQYF.

This clonotype was counted many times. The chain is built from TRBV5-1 and TRBJ2-5; 10 bases line up with TRBD2. The trim removed 0 bases at V and 1 base at J, leaving 3 bases unmatched. The CDR3 runs to 16 residues. CDR1 is SGHRS, CDR2 YFSETQ, per germline. The CDR3: CASSLDLAGAQETQYF. As DNA, the CDR3 is TGCGCCAGCAGCTTGGACCTAGCGGGGGCCCAAGAGACCCAGTACTTC.

This clonotype came up many times. V gene TRBV11-2 combines with J gene TRBJ2-3, with D perhaps matching TRBD1 or TRBD2 (5 bases each). The germline V gene encodes CDR1 SGHAT and CDR2 FQNNGV. V lost 0 bases and J lost 2, with 12 bases in between. CDR3 length: 16 residues. The DNA for the CDR3 is TGTGCCAGCAGCTTAGAGTTTTTAGGGACCACAGATACGCAGTATTTT. Translating gives CASSLEFLGTTDTQYF.

This clonotype was seen repeatedly, ten times or more. The chain joins TRBV29-1 to TRBJ1-1, with D possibly TRBD1 on 5 matching bases. CDR1 is SQVTM and CDR2 is ANQGSEA in the germline V gene. The CDR3 has 16 amino acids. Trimming shortened V by 7 bases and J by 1 base, and 22 bases separated the two germline ends. CDR3 region: CSAAPGQVRANTEAFF. The CDR3 nucleotides are TGCAGCGCCGCCCCAGGGCAGGTCCGGGCGAACACTGAAGCTTTCTTT.

This clonotype came up many times. The genes are TRBV19 and TRBJ1-5, with TRBD1 matching over 7 bases. The CDR3 contains 15 residues. Germline V CDR1 and CDR2: LNHDA, SQIVND (reference sequence). Losses at the gene ends were 4 bases for V and 4 bases for J; bases not matched to a gene: 7. In DNA, the CDR3 is TGTGCCAGTAGTAACTACGGGACAGCTAATCAGCCCCAGCATTTT. It translates to CASSNYGTANQPQHF.

V and J are TRBV6-4 and TRBJ2-5, with D perhaps being TRBD1 or TRBD2 (5 bases each). This CDR3 has 13 residues. CDR1 is MRHNA, CDR2 SNTAGT, per germline. Trimming removed 5 bases at V and 4 bases at J, with 11 bases between. This chain's CDR3 is CASSTLGTETQYF. For the CDR3, the DNA is TGTGCCAGCAGTACTCTAGGGACAGAGACCCAGTACTTC.

The rearrangement links TRBV9 to TRBJ2-3; 14 bases align to TRBD2. The CDR3 loop spans 18 amino acids. Germline assignment: CDR1 SGDLS and CDR2 YYNGEE. The trim removed 0 bases at V and 0 bases at J, leaving 3 bases unmatched. The CDR3 is CASSVGLAGGISTDTQYF. The CDR3 nucleotides are TGTGCCAGCAGCGTAGGACTAGCGGGAGGGATCAGCACAGATACGCAGTATTTT.

Notes on this clonotype: One junction end disagrees with the germline gene, perhaps due to a read error. V and J are TRBV7-2 and TRBJ2-3, with TRBD1 matching over 7 bases. Germline V lookup: CDR1 SGHTA, CDR2 FQGNSA. The CDR3 length is 15 residues. The CDR3 protein is CASSHFGTAGDTQYF. CDR3 in DNA: TGCGCCAGCAGCCATTTCGGGACAGCTGGAGATACGCAGTATTTT.

This clonotype was counted many times. The V and J genes are TRBV10-1 and TRBJ2-1; no clear D. CDR1 and CDR2 from the germline V gene are WNHNN and SYGVQD (reference sequence). The CDR3 is 13 amino acids. V was clipped by 4 bases and J by 2 bases, with 6 bases between them. The CDR3 DNA sequence: TGCGCCAGCAGTGGTCGCCCCTACAATGAGCAGTTCTTC. This codes for CASSGRPYNEQFF.

This clonotype was detected many times. The conserved final phenylalanine or tryptophan is absent from the CDR3, which likely points to a read error. The chain couples TRBV6-1 to TRBJ2-3; 7 bases agree with TRBD2. The germline V gene has CDR1 MNHNS and CDR2 SASEGT. CDR3 length: 15 amino acids. V trimming: 5 bases; J trimming: 0 bases; junction bases outside the gene matches: 5. In nucleotides, the CDR3 is TGTGCCAGCAGTCTTCTAGCGGTCAGCACAGATACGCAGTATCTT. As protein: CASSLLAVSTDTQYL.

This clonotype has ten or more counts. The chain recombines TRBV11-2 with TRBJ2-3; TRBD2 agrees at 8 bases. With 1 base clipped from V and 6 bases from J, the junction kept 6 bases outside the gene matches. The CDR3 sequence is 15 residues long. Germline lookup yields CDR1 SGHAT and CDR2 FQNNGV. The CDR3 region has the DNA TGTGCCAGCAGCTTAGCGCCGCGGGGGGAGGATACGCAGTATTTT. Protein sequence: CASSLAPRGEDTQYF.

There are many counts of this clonotype. The chain joins TRBV20-1 to TRBJ1-2; D remains unclear. Trimming removed 1 base at V and 2 bases at J, with 11 bases between. The length of the CDR3 is 14 residues. Germline CDR1 is DFQATT and CDR2 is SNEGSKA (reference sequence). CDR3 amino acids: CSARGSDRNYGYTF. The CDR3 DNA reads TGCAGTGCTAGAGGGTCTGACCGGAACTATGGCTACACCTTC.

With respect to this clonotype: A read error may explain this, as a much larger clone is one base away. V and J are TRBV3-1 and TRBJ1-2, with D possibly matching TRBD1 (6 bases). The CDR3 consists of 16 residues. The germline gives CDR1 LGHDT, CDR2 YNNKEL (reference sequence). CDR3 coding DNA: TGTGCCAGCAACCAAGGAGGGTTTCCAGGGACAAGTGGCTACACCTTC. Translation gives CASNQGGFPGTSGYTF.

This clonotype was picked up many times. The J gene is TRBJ2-3, the V gene TRBV2; TRBD2 matches at 9 bases. The CDR3 runs to 14 residues. CDR1 and CDR2 from the germline V gene are SNHLY and FYNNEI. V dropped 10 bases and J dropped 6; count of bases not matched to a gene: 11. The DNA of the CDR3 is TGTGCCATTCAGGGGGGACTAGCAGGTGATACGCAGTATTTT. It specifies CAIQGGLAGDTQYF.

This clonotype was recorded many times. The chain has TRBV25-1 and TRBJ1-1; a possible D gene is TRBD1 (5 bases). Germline assignment: CDR1 MGHDK and CDR2 SYGVNS. The CDR3 extends over 14 amino acids. Trimming cost V 5 bases and J 0 bases, with 10 bases left between them. CDR3 coding DNA: TGTGCCAGCAGTCACAAGGGGATGAACACTGAAGCTTTCTTT. Its translation is CASSHKGMNTEAFF.

Concerning this clonotype: At one of its ends the junction is not consistent with the germline gene, which may arise from a read error. The chain combines TRBV5-6 with TRBJ1-1; no definite D call. CDR1 SGHDT and CDR2 YYEEEE come from the germline V gene. CDR3 length equals 13 residues. The CDR3 bases are TGTGCCAGCAGCTTTGGTGGGAACACTGGAGCTTTCTTT. Encoded protein: CASSFGGNTGAFF.

This clonotype was detected ten times or more. The chain recombines TRBV3-1 with TRBJ1-4, with D unresolved. Germline V CDR1 and CDR2: LGHDT, YNNKEL (reference sequence). The CDR3 is made up of 18 amino acids. V was shortened by 4 bases and J by 0 bases, with 18 bases between the two germline ends. The CDR3 spells CASSRRSSGAATNEKLFF. CDR3 in DNA: TGTGCCAGCAGCCGAAGGAGTTCCGGAGCTGCAACTAATGAAAAACTGTTTTTT. Together with reference TRBV3-1 and TRBJ1-4, the CDR3 gives the full variable domain: DTAVSQTPKYLVTQMGNDKSIKCEQNLGHDTMYWYKQDSKKFLKIMFSYNNKELIINETVPNRFSPKSPDKAHLNLHINSLELGDSAVYFCASSRRSSGAATNEKLFFGSGTQLSVL.